Listed below are T cell receptor beta chains from one sample, sequenced in a study of post-analysis software for immune sequencing data. TCRdb reanalysed the PCR reads using MiXCR and keeps one entry per CDR3 protein. The sample holds some 690,000 distinct CDR3 sequences, less than 35% seen once. The sample taken for sequencing was blood. The receptors here all came from a girl aged 10-17 years with multiple sclerosis. The CDR3 runs from the conserved cysteine through the conserved F or W. The D gene is left open where the match is weak. A row's size may be missing; if present it is once, few, many or a size class.

cdr3_aa: CASSLFRGTGGPDTQYF
cdr3_nt: TGTGCCAGCAGCTTGTTTCGCGGGACAGGGGGCCCAGATACGCAGTATTTT
clone_size: NA
d_call: TRBD1
j_call: TRBJ2-3
v_call: TRBV7-2

cdr3_aa: CASSWGQGGNSPLHF
cdr3_nt: TGTGCCAGCAGCTGGGGACAGGGTGGAAATTCACCCCTCCACTTT
clone_size: NA
d_call: TRBD1
j_call: TRBJ1-6
v_call: TRBV5-6

cdr3_aa: CASSEAGTGNYGYTF
cdr3_nt: TGTGCCAGCAGTGAAGCCGGGACAGGGAACTATGGCTACACCTTC
clone_size: NA
d_call: TRBD1
j_call: TRBJ1-2
v_call: TRBV6-1

cdr3_aa: CASSLEAAGGGGYTF
cdr3_nt: TGCGCCAGCAGCTTGGAGGCGGCCGGGGGGGGTGGCTACACCTTC
clone_size: NA
d_call: NA
j_call: TRBJ1-2
v_call: TRBV5-1

cdr3_aa: CSARGGGRAEQFF
cdr3_nt: TGCAGTGCAAGAGGTGGGGGGCGCGCTGAGCAGTTCTTC
clone_size: NA
d_call: NA
j_call: TRBJ2-1
v_call: TRBV20-1

cdr3_aa: CASSLTLGALHF
cdr3_nt: TGTGCCAGCAGTTTGACTTTGGGGGCCCTCCACTTT
clone_size: NA
d_call: NA
j_call: TRBJ1-6
v_call: TRBV7-2

cdr3_aa: CASSLAMESTNYGYTF
cdr3_nt: TGCGCCAGCAGCTTGGCCATGGAGTCAACTAACTATGGCTACACCTTC
clone_size: few
d_call: NA
j_call: TRBJ1-2
v_call: TRBV5-1

cdr3_aa: CAISDSGGTYNEQFF
cdr3_nt: TGTGCCATCAGTGATTCGGGGGGGACCTACAATGAGCAGTTCTTC
clone_size: many
d_call: TRBD2
j_call: TRBJ2-1
v_call: TRBV10-3

cdr3_aa: CSAPRDRPYEQYF
cdr3_nt: TGTAGTGCTCCCCGGGACAGGCCCTACGAGCAGTACTTC
clone_size: NA
d_call: TRBD1
j_call: TRBJ2-7
v_call: TRBV20-1

cdr3_aa: CATSRDYRVLNIQYF
cdr3_nt: TGTGCCACCAGCAGGGATTACAGGGTGTTGAACATTCAGTACTTC
clone_size: few
d_call: NA
j_call: TRBJ2-4
v_call: TRBV15

cdr3_aa: CATSRDYRQGNSHTF
cdr3_nt: TGTGCCACCAGCAGAGACTATCGACAGGGAAATAGCCACACCTTC
clone_size: NA
d_call: TRBD1
j_call: TRBJ1-2
v_call: TRBV15

cdr3_aa: CASSQVKDTLQQFF
cdr3_nt: TGCGCCAGCAGCCAAGTTAAGGACACCCTCCAGCAGTTCTTC
clone_size: NA
d_call: NA
j_call: TRBJ2-1
v_call: TRBV4-1

cdr3_aa: CTSGLKTNTEAFF
cdr3_nt: TGTACCAGCGGACTGAAGACAAACACTGAAGCTTTCTTT
clone_size: NA
d_call: NA
j_call: TRBJ1-1
v_call: TRBV6-1

cdr3_aa: CASRRREFFSGANVLTF
cdr3_nt: TGTGCCAGCAGGAGGAGGGAGTTCTTCTCTGGGGCCAACGTCCTGACTTTC
clone_size: NA
d_call: NA
j_call: TRBJ2-6
v_call: TRBV28

cdr3_aa: CSAGSRSYNEQFF
cdr3_nt: TGCAGTGCTGGGAGTAGATCCTACAATGAGCAGTTCTTC
clone_size: NA
d_call: NA
j_call: TRBJ2-1
v_call: TRBV20-1

cdr3_aa: CASSFGTSGSYNEQFF
cdr3_nt: TGTGCCAGCAGCTTCGGGACTAGCGGCTCCTACAATGAGCAGTTCTTC
clone_size: NA
d_call: TRBD2
j_call: TRBJ2-1
v_call: TRBV7-9

cdr3_aa: CASSHSEGDRQFF
cdr3_nt: TGTGCTAGCAGCCACTCAGAGGGGGACCGTCAGTTCTTC
clone_size: NA
d_call: NA
j_call: TRBJ2-1
v_call: TRBV3-1

cdr3_aa: CSVGQGPGAEAFF
cdr3_nt: TGCAGCGTCGGACAGGGGCCGGGAGCTGAAGCTTTCTTT
clone_size: NA
d_call: TRBD1
j_call: TRBJ1-1
v_call: TRBV29-1

cdr3_aa: CASSWTERRNEQFF
cdr3_nt: TGCGCCAGCAGCTGGACGGAGCGGCGGAATGAGCAGTTCTTC
clone_size: few
d_call: NA
j_call: TRBJ2-1
v_call: TRBV5-1

cdr3_aa: CASSPQTTVYNEQFF
cdr3_nt: TGTGCCAGCAGTCCTCAGACGACAGTCTACAATGAGCAGTTCTTC
clone_size: NA
d_call: NA
j_call: TRBJ2-1
v_call: TRBV6-2/TRBV6-3

cdr3_aa: CASSLVGGKYSNQPQHF
cdr3_nt: TGTGCCAGCAGCTTAGTCGGCGGCAAATATAGCAATCAGCCCCAGCATTTT
clone_size: few
d_call: NA
j_call: TRBJ1-5
v_call: TRBV7-2

cdr3_aa: CASSPRGPKGTQYF
cdr3_nt: TGTGCTAGCAGCCCACGAGGCCCCAAGGGGACCCAGTACTTC
clone_size: NA
d_call: NA
j_call: TRBJ2-5
v_call: TRBV7-7

cdr3_aa: CASSPPGVREAFF
cdr3_nt: TGTGCCAGCAGTCCCCCAGGGGTCCGTGAAGCTTTCTTT
clone_size: few
d_call: NA
j_call: TRBJ1-1
v_call: TRBV28

cdr3_aa: CSARRAGTNTGERFF
cdr3_nt: TGCAGTGCTAGACGGGCGGGAACGAACACCGGGGAGCGGTTTTTT
clone_size: NA
d_call: NA
j_call: TRBJ2-2
v_call: TRBV20-1

cdr3_aa: CSAPNRGRGSTDTQYF
cdr3_nt: TGCAGTGCCCCAAACCGTGGCAGGGGGAGCACAGATACGCAGTATTTT
clone_size: few
d_call: TRBD1
j_call: TRBJ2-3
v_call: TRBV20-1

cdr3_aa: CASSLRLGTDTQYF
cdr3_nt: TGTGCCAGCAGCTTGAGACTGGGCACAGATACGCAGTATTTT
clone_size: NA
d_call: NA
j_call: TRBJ2-3
v_call: TRBV5-6

cdr3_aa: CTISAFRELDTEAFF
cdr3_nt: TGTACCATCAGTGCTTTCCGGGAGCTCGACACTGAAGCTTTCTTT
clone_size: NA
d_call: NA
j_call: TRBJ1-1
v_call: TRBV10-3

cdr3_aa: CASRKGGGPNEQFF
cdr3_nt: TGTGCCAGCAGGAAGGGGGGAGGGCCGAATGAGCAGTTCTTC
clone_size: NA
d_call: NA
j_call: TRBJ2-1
v_call: TRBV6-6

cdr3_aa: CASSPGLSGANVLTF
cdr3_nt: TGTGCCAGCAGCCCGGGGTTGTCTGGGGCCAACGTCCTGACTTTC
clone_size: few
d_call: NA
j_call: TRBJ2-6
v_call: TRBV3-1

cdr3_aa: CSARDLSGGAHEQYF
cdr3_nt: TGCAGTGCTAGAGATCTTAGCGGGGGGGCCCACGAGCAGTACTTC
clone_size: NA
d_call: TRBD2
j_call: TRBJ2-7
v_call: TRBV20-1

cdr3_aa: CASRGLARAGNEQFF
cdr3_nt: TGTGCCAGCAGGGGACTAGCGAGGGCCGGGAATGAGCAGTTCTTC
clone_size: NA
d_call: TRBD2
j_call: TRBJ2-1
v_call: TRBV2

cdr3_aa: CASSRSSATSETQYF
cdr3_nt: TGTGCCAGCAGCCGGAGTTCGGCCACCTCGGAGACCCAGTACTTC
clone_size: NA
d_call: NA
j_call: TRBJ2-5
v_call: TRBV7-2

cdr3_aa: CSAPTGWKTQYF
cdr3_nt: TGCAGTGCGCCGACAGGGTGGAAGACCCAGTACTTC
clone_size: NA
d_call: TRBD1
j_call: TRBJ2-5
v_call: TRBV20-1

cdr3_aa: CASRWNSETKNIQYF
cdr3_nt: TGTGCCAGCAGGTGGAATAGCGAAACCAAAAACATTCAGTACTTC
clone_size: few
d_call: NA
j_call: TRBJ2-4
v_call: TRBV2

cdr3_aa: CASREAGTGDYEQYF
cdr3_nt: TGTGCCAGCAGGGAAGCCGGGACAGGGGACTACGAGCAGTACTTC
clone_size: many
d_call: TRBD1
j_call: TRBJ2-7
v_call: TRBV28

cdr3_aa: CASSVSASVKDEQFF
cdr3_nt: TGTGCCAGCTCAGTTTCGGCCAGCGTAAAGGACGAGCAGTTCTTC
clone_size: few
d_call: NA
j_call: TRBJ2-1
v_call: TRBV18

cdr3_aa: CSARPQSTGGTQYF
cdr3_nt: TGCAGTGCTAGACCGCAGTCCACGGGGGGGACCCAGTACTTC
clone_size: NA
d_call: TRBD2
j_call: TRBJ2-5
v_call: TRBV20-1

cdr3_aa: CASSREGGTQETQYF
cdr3_nt: TGTGCCAGCAGCCGCGAGGGGGGTACCCAAGAGACCCAGTACTTC
clone_size: few
d_call: NA
j_call: TRBJ2-5
v_call: TRBV6-4

cdr3_aa: CASSSTGEGIYEQYF
cdr3_nt: TGTGCCAGCAGTTCAACCGGGGAAGGGATTTATGAGCAGTACTTC
clone_size: NA
d_call: NA
j_call: TRBJ2-7
v_call: TRBV28

cdr3_aa: CASSLRGETVGYTF
cdr3_nt: TGCGCCAGCAGCCTACGGGGGGAGACGGTCGGCTACACCTTC
clone_size: few
d_call: NA
j_call: TRBJ1-2
v_call: TRBV5-1

cdr3_aa: CASSGSWGNEQFF
cdr3_nt: TGTGCCAGCAGCGGTTCTTGGGGCAATGAGCAGTTCTTC
clone_size: few
d_call: NA
j_call: TRBJ2-1
v_call: TRBV9

cdr3_aa: CASSRQNEKLFF
cdr3_nt: TGTGCCAGCAGCCGCCAGAATGAAAAACTGTTTTTT
clone_size: NA
d_call: NA
j_call: TRBJ1-4
v_call: TRBV13

cdr3_aa: CASSSGTGEMDEQFF
cdr3_nt: TGCGCCAGCAGCTCCGGGACAGGGGAGATGGATGAGCAGTTCTTC
clone_size: few
d_call: TRBD1
j_call: TRBJ2-1
v_call: TRBV5-1

cdr3_aa: CASSRLQGVEQYF
cdr3_nt: TGTGCCAGCAGCCGATTACAGGGGGTCGAGCAGTACTTC
clone_size: few
d_call: TRBD1
j_call: TRBJ2-7
v_call: TRBV3-1

cdr3_aa: CSVGRGLKTHDEQFF
cdr3_nt: TGCAGCGTCGGCAGGGGGCTTAAGACACACGATGAGCAGTTCTTC
clone_size: NA
d_call: TRBD1
j_call: TRBJ2-1
v_call: TRBV29-1

cdr3_aa: CASRKAGTDTQYF
cdr3_nt: TGTGCCAGCAGAAAAGCGGGCACAGATACGCAGTATTTT
clone_size: few
d_call: NA
j_call: TRBJ2-3
v_call: TRBV6-5

cdr3_aa: CASSQDLGLAGYSYEQYF
cdr3_nt: TGCGCCAGCAGCCAAGATCTGGGACTAGCGGGTTACTCCTACGAGCAGTACTTC
clone_size: few
d_call: TRBD2
j_call: TRBJ2-7
v_call: TRBV4-3

cdr3_aa: CSVDDNQGAGGYTF
cdr3_nt: TGCAGCGTTGATGATAATCAGGGGGCGGGTGGCTACACCTTC
clone_size: few
d_call: TRBD1
j_call: TRBJ1-2
v_call: TRBV29-1

cdr3_aa: CASSYSHGIKNIQYF
cdr3_nt: TGTGCCAGCAGTTACTCTCACGGAATTAAAAACATTCAGTACTTC
clone_size: few
d_call: NA
j_call: TRBJ2-4
v_call: TRBV6-5

cdr3_aa: CASRERDRTPDTQYF
cdr3_nt: TGTGCCAGCAGAGAACGGGACAGGACCCCAGATACGCAGTATTTT
clone_size: NA
d_call: TRBD1
j_call: TRBJ2-3
v_call: TRBV28

cdr3_aa: CASSQDGFPTDTQYF
cdr3_nt: TGCGCCAGCAGCCAGGACGGTTTCCCCACAGATACGCAGTATTTT
clone_size: few
d_call: NA
j_call: TRBJ2-3
v_call: TRBV5-1

cdr3_aa: CASSYSPQPQHF
cdr3_nt: TGTGCCAGCAGTTACTCACCCCAGCCCCAGCATTTT
clone_size: NA
d_call: NA
j_call: TRBJ1-5
v_call: TRBV6-2/TRBV6-3

cdr3_aa: CASNQEFGKVGYTF
cdr3_nt: TGTGCCAGCAACCAAGAGTTTGGGAAAGTTGGCTACACCTTC
clone_size: once
d_call: NA
j_call: TRBJ1-2
v_call: TRBV3-1

cdr3_aa: CSVGRQGAGGYTF
cdr3_nt: TGCAGCGTTGGTCGCCAGGGGGCCGGGGGCTACACCTTC
clone_size: NA
d_call: TRBD1
j_call: TRBJ1-2
v_call: TRBV29-1